This T cell receptor (beta chain) was recovered during a study of blood T cell repertoires in COVID-19. Looking at the study overall: The samples span acute and convalescent COVID-19 from the United States, Italy and Spain.

Original processing methods: Scientists estimated how many nucleated cells there were by amplifying reference gene primers. Assay: immunoSEQ multiplex PCR; the TCRdb copy retains only in-frame clones and omits some. D and trimming were read from the DNA, whereas the V and J calls and clone size are those reported in that table. Of about 200,000 clones detected, over 60% appear once; the ten largest clones hold 5.5%. The TCR originated in a woman aged 65 to 85 with acute or convalescent COVID-19. Sequenced input: peripheral blood.

The CDR3 loop is CASRRSGTKSDTQYF. DNA for the CDR3: TGTGCCAGCAGGCGTAGCGGGACTAAATCGGATACGCAGTATTTT. The chain carries TRBV5-4 and TRBJ2-3; TRBD2 matches at 8 bases. The CDR3 spans 15 residues. Germline V gene data show CDR1 as SGHNT and CDR2 as YYREEE (reference sequence). The V gene end was trimmed by 5 bases and the J gene end by 6 bases; junction bases not matched to a gene: 11.